This T cell receptor (beta chain) was obtained from a study of beta chain features in type 1 diabetes (dated by TCRdb to between 2018 and 2020). Regarding the study in general: Mean age, gender distribution, total cell number and subset yield did not differ between patients and healthy donors. A total of approximately 110,000,000 sorted cells were examined across all samples, and a strong correlation was observed between cell number per subset and RNA yield. The study compared TCRB repertoires of sorted circulating CD4+ T cell subsets between recently diagnosed type 1 diabetes patients and matched healthy donors. Regulatory and stem cell-like memory subsets were obtained from only 8 patients and roughly 8 healthy donors, while naive and central memory subsets were obtained from all 28 donors. Overall results and qualifications from the work: Because cDNA was sequenced instead of genomic DNA, highly expressing activated cells could be over-represented, though the groups showed no difference in activation or CD3 levels. Shorter templates might have been favored by PCR, but patient and control samples were amplified and corrected together, so both groups would have been affected equally by any skew. At VDJ recombination sites, type 1 diabetes patients had fewer insertions and more deleted nucleotides, which implies abnormalities in thymic rearrangement. Only small numbers of individuals were included in the HLA sub-analyses, which left unresolved whether HLA type had any influence on TCRB rearrangement. In all four CD4+ subsets, TCRB CDR3 length was moderately but significantly shorter in type 1 diabetes patients. Naive, central memory and regulatory TCRB repertoires appeared more similar among patients than among healthy donors.

This clone was seen a handful of times. Its antigen target is currently unknown. Base qualities are missing; no much larger clone stands one base away. The germline V gene (reference sequence) gives CDR1 as GTSNPN and CDR2 as SVGIG. The CDR3 sequence holds 13 residues, the cysteine and phenylalanine included. Of all the DNA, just the CDR3 is kept, 39 bases in frame from base 1. V is shortened by 0 bases, J by 5 bases, and the region joining them spans 10 bases. Each donor gave one peripheral blood draw, averaging approximately 0.12 L, which was collected into heparinised tubes. A BD FACSAria II was used to sort naive, central memory, regulatory and stem cell-like memory CD4+ T cells with a panel that included CD45RO, CCR7, CD25, CD127, CD95 and CD27. All sorted populations exceeded 95% purity. PBMCs were isolated right away by Lymphoprep density gradient centrifugation and were stained directly, without culture. So that batch effects would be minimized, each experiment stained and sorted samples in pairs, pairing one healthy donor with one patient.

The entire amount of isolated RNA was reverse transcribed using the High Capacity cDNA Reverse Transcription Kit, so the sequenced TCRB transcripts were expressed ones. Naive, central memory and regulatory T cell samples underwent deep immunoSEQ sequencing, averaging around 3.6 million total reads per sample. Sorted cells were lysed in RLT buffer and RNA was extracted with DNase-treated RNeasy Micro or Mini kits, depending on cell number. To prevent cross-contamination, every cell subset was processed on its own, while patient and healthy donor samples were processed together. TCRB sequences were amplified from cDNA with the immunoSEQ multiplex PCR, producing 87-bp fragments spanning the CDR3 region. Sequencing of the amplicons was performed on the Illumina HiSeq platform. For the original study's pipeline: Synthetic template baselines were used to correct PCR bias computationally, reads within Hamming distance 2 were collapsed, and singletons that could not be merged were discarded. Reads were aligned to IMGT to assign V, D and J genes, CDR3 length, and insertions or deletions at six rearrangement sites. Within each subset, clonotype counts were normalized to the number of sorted cells before true diversity and Gini coefficients were calculated with the tcR R package. Repertoire sharing was quantified using the overlap coefficient calculated on TCRB nucleotide sequences. As a proxy for the pre-selection repertoire, out-of-frame TCRB sequences from naive cells were analyzed. What TCRdb holds here is the immuneACCESS table cut down to in-frame rearrangements. Part of the clones is not present; checked against another copy, under half of the missing clones reflect an unresolved V gene, and the others are unexplained. The DNA gave D and trimming, while V, J and clone size come from that table. In all, the sample holds just over 450,000 clones, and about 32% of those were seen once. The ten largest make up around 0.065% of the sample.

Material: naive CD4+ T cells from blood. The cell subset or site label on this specimen signifies: true naive CD4+ T cells. The receptor chain draws on TRBV30 and TRBJ2-5; the D segment cannot be called with confidence. The clonotype comes from a man aged 18 to 30 in good health. The base sequence is TGTGCCTGGAGTGTACGTATGTGGGAGACCCAGTACTTC. Its translation reads: CAWSVRMWETQYF.